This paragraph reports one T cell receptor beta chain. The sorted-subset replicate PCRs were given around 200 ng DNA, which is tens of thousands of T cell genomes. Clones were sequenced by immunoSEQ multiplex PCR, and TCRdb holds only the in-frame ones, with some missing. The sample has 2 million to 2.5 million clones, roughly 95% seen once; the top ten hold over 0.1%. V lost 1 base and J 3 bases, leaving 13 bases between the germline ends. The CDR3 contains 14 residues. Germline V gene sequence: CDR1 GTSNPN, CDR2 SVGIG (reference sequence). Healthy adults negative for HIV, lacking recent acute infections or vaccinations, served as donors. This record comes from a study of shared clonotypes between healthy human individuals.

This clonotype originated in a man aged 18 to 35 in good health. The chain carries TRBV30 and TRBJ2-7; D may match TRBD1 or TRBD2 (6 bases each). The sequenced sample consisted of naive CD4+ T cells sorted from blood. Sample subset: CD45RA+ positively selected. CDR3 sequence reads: CAWSEVGGYYEQYF. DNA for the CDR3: TGTGCCTGGAGTGAAGTGGGGGGCTACTACGAGCAGTACTTC.